This T cell receptor (beta chain) is drawn from a study of control samples from healthy donors and cancer patients (dated by TCRdb to the early 2020s). From the cysteine through the phenylalanine, the CDR3 covers 15 amino acids. Kept here is only the CDR3 DNA, which spans 45 bases and is read in frame from base 1. Trimming accounts for 7 bases at V and 2 bases at J, while the number of junction bases matched to no gene is 10. Taken from the germline V gene, the CDR1 and CDR2 loops are SNHLY and FYNNEI. Concerning this clone: Which antigen it targets is not known. No per-base quality is available; no much larger clone lies one base away.

Libraries came from the immunoSEQ multiplex PCR assay. TCRdb stores this immuneACCESS table with in-frame sequences only. Part of the clones is absent; in the studies checked, under half of the shortfall reflects unresolved V genes, and no reason is known for the rest. The sample has 60,000 to 75,000 clones on record, 80% to 90% of them singletons. Of the sample, approximately 2.3% falls within the top ten clones. The sample taken for sequencing was PBMCs. The sequence was collected from a woman between 45 and 60 years old with head and neck cancer. The V and J genes are TRBV2 and TRBJ2-5; TRBD1 lines up with 7 middle nucleotides. The DNA reads as follows: TGTGCCAGCAAGCGAGGGGGCCTAGGGCAAGAGACCCAGTACTTC. This translates into CASKRGGLGQETQYF.